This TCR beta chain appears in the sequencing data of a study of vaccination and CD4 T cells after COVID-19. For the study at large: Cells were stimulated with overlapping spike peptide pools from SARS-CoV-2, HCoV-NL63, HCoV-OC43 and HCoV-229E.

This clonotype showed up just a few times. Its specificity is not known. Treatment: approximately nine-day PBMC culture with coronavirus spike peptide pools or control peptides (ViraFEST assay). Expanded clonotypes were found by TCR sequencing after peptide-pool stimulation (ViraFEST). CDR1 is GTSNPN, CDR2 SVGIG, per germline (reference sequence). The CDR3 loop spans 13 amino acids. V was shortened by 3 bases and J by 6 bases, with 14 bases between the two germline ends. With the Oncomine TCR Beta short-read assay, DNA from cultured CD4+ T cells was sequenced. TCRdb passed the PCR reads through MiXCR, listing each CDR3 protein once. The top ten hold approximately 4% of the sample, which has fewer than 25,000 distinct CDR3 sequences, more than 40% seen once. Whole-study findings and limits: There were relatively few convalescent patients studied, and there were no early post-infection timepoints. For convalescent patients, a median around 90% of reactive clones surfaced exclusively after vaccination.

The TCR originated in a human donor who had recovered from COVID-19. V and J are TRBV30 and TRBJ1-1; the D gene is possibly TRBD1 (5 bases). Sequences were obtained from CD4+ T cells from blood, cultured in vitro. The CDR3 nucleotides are TGTGCCTGGAGGTGGGGCCTGTCGTCTGAAGCTTTCTTT. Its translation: CAWRWGLSSEAFF.